The 27 T cell receptor beta chains in this list originate from one sample, sequenced in a study of cytomegalovirus exposure and HLA in healthy donors. The PCR was carried out with 60 Vbeta primers and 13 Jbeta primers. The data were produced by immunoSEQ multiplex PCR, yet TCRdb's version contains in-frame clones alone and is incomplete. This sample carries some 110,000 clones, about four fifths of them seen once, and the ten largest clones take roughly 23%. Source material: PBMCs. The receptors come from a man between 25 and 39 years old in good health and CMV-seropositive.

This chain uses TRBV7-2 with TRBJ2-3; 7 bases are a match to TRBD2. V shed 0 bases and J 6 bases; nucleotides not matched to a gene: 0. The CDR3 spans 13 residues. Per germline, CDR1 SGHTA and CDR2 FQGNSA. CDR3 sequence: CASSLAGGDTQYF. The CDR3, as DNA: TGTGCCAGCAGCTTAGCGGGAGGGGATACGCAGTATTTT. The full variable domain, in which reference TRBV7-2 and TRBJ2-3 provide the parts outside the CDR3, is GAGVSQSPSNKVTEKGKDVELRCDPISGHTALYWYRQSLGQGLEFLIYFQGNSAPDKSGLPSDRFSAERTGGSVSTLTIQRTQQEDSAVYLCASSLAGGDTQYFGPGTRLTVL.

The DNA of the CDR3 is TGTGCCAGTAGAGGTGGGCAGATAAATGAAAAACTGTTTTTT. Protein product: CASRGGQINEKLFF. The V gene is TRBV19, the J gene TRBJ1-4; no definite D call. Germline V gives CDR1 LNHDA, CDR2 SQIVND (reference sequence). This CDR3 has 14 residues. Trimming removed 6 bases from V and 5 bases from J, with 13 bases in between.

A few counts support this clone. The chain is built from TRBV30 and TRBJ1-2; TRBD1 matches at 7 bases. This CDR3 is 12 amino acids long. Losses at the gene ends were 0 bases for V and 8 bases for J; bases not matched to a gene: 3. Per the germline V gene, CDR1 is GTSNPN and CDR2 is SVGIG (reference sequence). CDR3 protein: CAWSVTGVGYTF. The CDR3 coding sequence is TGTGCCTGGAGTGTAACAGGGGTCGGCTACACCTTC.

CDR3: CASSLRQKNTEAFF. The CDR3 nucleotides are TGTGCCAGCAGCCTAAGACAGAAGAACACTGAAGCTTTCTTT. This chain connects TRBV11-3 to TRBJ1-1; possible D gene TRBD1, 5 bases. Trimming shortened V by 5 bases and J by 1 base, and 11 bases separated the two germline ends. Germline V CDR1 and CDR2: SGHNT, YENEEA. The CDR3 spans 14 residues.

This rearrangement joins TRBV28 to TRBJ1-2, with 9 bases lining up with TRBD1. The CDR3 runs to 12 residues. The V and J ends lost 5 bases and 8 bases, in that order; junction bases with no gene match: 3. CDR1 and CDR2 from the germline V gene are MDHEN and SYDVKM. The DNA for the CDR3 is TGTGCCAGCAGTGGGACAGGGCGAGGCTACACCTTC. Its protein is CASSGTGRGYTF.

This clone was counted a few times. The chain recombines TRBV27 with TRBJ2-6; D not resolved. This CDR3 contains 13 residues. With 4 bases removed from V and 3 bases from J, the gap between germline ends came to 4 bases. CDR1 is MNHEY and CDR2 is SMNVEV in the germline V gene (reference sequence). CDR3 DNA sequence: TGTGCCAGCAGTTATAATGGGGCCAACGTCCTGACTTTC. Translating it yields CASSYNGANVLTF.

In this sample, this clone turned up once. The chain is built from TRBV19 and TRBJ2-2, with 10 bases aligning to TRBD1. CDR3 length: 17 amino acids. The germline V gene has CDR1 LNHDA and CDR2 SQIVND (reference sequence). With V trimmed by 0 bases and J by 4 bases, 5 bases remained unmatched. The CDR3 bases are TGTGCCAGTAGTATAGATCCCGACAGGGGGCTCACCGGGGAGCTGTTTTTT. Its translation is CASSIDPDRGLTGELFF. The full variable domain, with the rest looked up from reference TRBV19 and TRBJ2-2, is DGGITQSPKYLFRKEGQNVTLSCEQNLNHDAMYWYRQDPGQGLRLIYYSQIVNDFQKGDIAEGYSVSREKKESFPLTVTSAQKNPTAFYLCASSIDPDRGLTGELFFGEGSRLTVL.

This clone was seen only once. The chain joins TRBV6-5 to TRBJ1-2; 7 bases are shared with TRBD1. J lost 6 bases, V lost 6 bases, and 13 bases had no gene match. This CDR3 comprises 15 residues. Germline V CDR1 and CDR2: MNHEY, SVGAGI. The CDR3 DNA is TGTGCCAGCAGCTCCAGACAGGGCCTCCTCCATGGCTACACCTTC. As protein: CASSSRQGLLHGYTF.

As concerns this clone: Other DNA variants within this sample encode the same CDR3. The V and J genes are TRBV18 and TRBJ2-7, with 10 bases matching TRBD1. The germline gives CDR1 KGHSH, CDR2 LQKENI. This CDR3 has 15 amino acids. After removal of 3 bases from V and 2 bases from J, the junction contained 4 bases not matched to a gene. The CDR3, as DNA: TGTGCCAGCTCACCCAGACAGGGGGCAACCTACGAGCAGTACTTC. Protein sequence: CASSPRQGATYEQYF. The entire variable domain, with the rest obtained from reference TRBV18 and TRBJ2-7, is as follows: NAGVMQNPRHLVRRRGQEARLRCSPMKGHSHVYWYRQLPEEGLKFMVYLQKENIIDESGMPKERFSAEFPKEGPSILRIQQVVRGDSAAYFCASSPRQGATYEQYFGPGTRLTVT.

The V gene is TRBV7-8, the J gene TRBJ1-5; no clear D. Germline V gene sequence: CDR1 SGHVS, CDR2 FQNEAQ. V lost 4 bases, J lost 0 bases, and 10 bases lay in between. The CDR3 contains 15 residues. CDR3 loop: CASSSNINSNQPQHF. The CDR3 nucleotides read TGTGCCAGCAGCTCGAACATAAATAGCAATCAGCCCCAGCATTTT.

The chain is built from TRBV29-1 and TRBJ1-1; possible D gene TRBD1, 5 bases. Trimming removed 6 bases from V and 4 bases from J, with 15 bases in between. Germline V gene sequence: CDR1 SQVTM, CDR2 ANQGSEA. The CDR3 spans 13 residues. The CDR3 coding sequence is TGCAGCGTGCGACTAGGGGAGGGCACTGAAGCTTTCTTT. It is translated as CSVRLGEGTEAFF.

The rearrangement links TRBV6-4 to TRBJ2-1; D may be TRBD2 (6 bases). V shed 0 bases and J shed 2 bases, with 11 bases lying between them. The germline gives CDR1 MRHNA, CDR2 SNTAGT. This CDR3 is 16 amino acids long. The CDR3 region is CASSDSPGSPYNEQFF. The CDR3 region has the DNA TGTGCCAGCAGTGACTCGCCCGGGAGCCCCTACAATGAGCAGTTCTTC.

There are a few counts of this clone. The chain employs TRBV7-9 and TRBJ2-5; TRBD2 is a possible D gene (5 bases). The CDR3 is made up of 16 amino acids. Germline V gene sequence: CDR1 SEHNR, CDR2 FQNEAQ (reference sequence). V was pared by 5 bases and J by 2 bases, with 18 bases between. The CDR3 loop reads CASSILLDPEQETQYF. CDR3 coding DNA: TGTGCCAGCAGCATCCTACTAGACCCGGAACAAGAGACCCAGTACTTC.

The sample holds one count of this clone. The chain has TRBV28 and TRBJ1-5; D is ambiguous. The CDR3 runs 13 residues. The germline V gene has CDR1 MDHEN and CDR2 SYDVKM. Trimming shortened V by 8 bases and J by 4 bases, and 12 bases separated the two germline ends. CDR3 amino acids: CASSRGGNQPQHF. CDR3 DNA sequence: TGTGCCAGCTCTAGAGGCGGGAATCAGCCCCAGCATTTT.

The chain uses TRBV10-1 and TRBJ1-6; 8 bases match TRBD1. The CDR3 is 14 amino acids. The germline CDR1 and CDR2 sequences are WNHNN and SYGVQD (reference sequence). Trimming at V came to 5 bases and at J to 9 bases, leaving 6 bases not matched to a gene. CDR3 region: CASSRDRSFSPLHF. CDR3 nucleotide sequence: TGCGCCAGCAGTCGGGACAGGTCATTTTCACCCCTCCACTTT.

The V call is TRBV5-5, the J call TRBJ1-2, with no clear D. This CDR3 is 12 amino acids long. V was clipped by 3 bases and J by 8 bases, with 11 bases between them. Germline loops: CDR1 SGHKS, CDR2 YYEKEE (reference sequence). The CDR3 is CASSSLRGGYTF. DNA of the CDR3: TGTGCCAGCAGCTCGTTACGAGGGGGCTACACCTTC.

V gene TRBV2 combines with J gene TRBJ1-6; D is undetermined. The CDR3 extends over 14 amino acids. Germline V gives CDR1 SNHLY, CDR2 FYNNEI. V was cut by 2 bases and J by 10 bases, with 12 bases left in between. The CDR3 sequence is CASSEQVAGSPLHF. The CDR3, as DNA: TGTGCCAGCAGTGAACAGGTCGCGGGGTCACCCCTCCACTTT.

CDR3 loop: CASSLQGAYTGELFF. CDR3 bases: TGTGCCAGCAGTTTACAGGGGGCGTACACCGGGGAGCTGTTTTTT. The chain has TRBV27 and TRBJ2-2, with 8 bases lining up with TRBD1. J was trimmed by 3 bases and V by 2 bases; bases with no gene match: 2. Germline assignment: CDR1 MNHEY and CDR2 SMNVEV (reference sequence). CDR3 size: 15 residues.

This clone showed up just a few times. The chain combines TRBV9 with TRBJ1-2, with D perhaps matching TRBD1 (6 bases). Germline-derived CDR1 and CDR2 are SGDLS and YYNGEE. The CDR3 sequence is 18 residues long. Trimming removed 0 bases at V and 2 bases at J, with 20 bases between. The CDR3 DNA sequence: TGTGCCAGCAGCGTAGATGGCATGACAGGCCCCCTAAACTATGGCTACACCTTC. It specifies CASSVDGMTGPLNYGYTF.

The rearrangement uses TRBV19 and TRBJ2-7; 11 bases line up with TRBD2. Trimming cost V 5 bases and J 0 bases; bases outside gene matches: 3. The CDR3 length is 15 residues. CDR1 LNHDA and CDR2 SQIVND come from the germline V gene (reference sequence). The CDR3 sequence is CASSYLAGGSYEQYF. The CDR3 bases are TGTGCCAGTAGTTACCTAGCGGGGGGCTCCTACGAGCAGTACTTC. Variable domain in full (rest from reference TRBV19 and TRBJ2-7): DGGITQSPKYLFRKEGQNVTLSCEQNLNHDAMYWYRQDPGQGLRLIYYSQIVNDFQKGDIAEGYSVSREKKESFPLTVTSAQKNPTAFYLCASSYLAGGSYEQYFGPGTRLTVT.

The chain joins TRBV6-1 to TRBJ1-6; D is unresolved. The CDR3 extends over 13 amino acids. Germline CDR1 MNHNS, CDR2 SASEGT. V dropped 2 bases and J dropped 5 bases, with 4 bases sitting between them. The CDR3 DNA sequence: TGTGCCAGCAGTGAATCAAATAATTCACCCCTCCACTTT. Translating it yields CASSESNNSPLHF.

V is TRBV2 and J is TRBJ2-7, with D possibly matching TRBD2 (6 bases). Germline V gives CDR1 SNHLY, CDR2 FYNNEI. V dropped 2 bases and J dropped 7 bases, with 9 bases sitting between them. There are 12 residues in the CDR3. As DNA, the CDR3 is TGTGCCAGCAGTGAAACGGCGGGAGAGCAGTACTTC. This translates into CASSETAGEQYF.

The chain has TRBV29-1 and TRBJ1-1, with D perhaps matching TRBD1 (5 bases). V was cut by 4 bases and J by 1 base, with 7 bases left in between. This CDR3 is built from 12 residues. The germline gives CDR1 SQVTM, CDR2 ANQGSEA. This chain's CDR3 is CSVGRANTEAFF. As DNA, the CDR3 is TGCAGCGTTGGCAGGGCGAACACTGAAGCTTTCTTT.

This clone was seen a handful of times. This chain uses TRBV6-6 with TRBJ2-3; 10 nucleotides agree with TRBD2. Per the germline V gene, CDR1 is MNHNY and CDR2 is SVGAGI (reference sequence). The CDR3 runs 15 residues. V lost 4 bases and J lost 5; bases outside the gene matches: 6. This chain's CDR3 is CASSFLAGDGDTQYF. CDR3 DNA: TGTGCCAGCAGTTTTCTAGCGGGGGATGGAGATACGCAGTATTTT.

The V gene is TRBV7-9, the J gene TRBJ2-3, with TRBD1 identical over 8 bases. Germline trimming cut 3 bases from V and 0 bases from J; bases unmatched to any gene: 11. Per germline, CDR1 SEHNR and CDR2 FQNEAQ (reference sequence). The CDR3 has 18 amino acids. This CDR3 is CASSLAGTGYLSTDTQYF. CDR3 bases: TGTGCCAGCAGCTTGGCCGGGACAGGATACCTTAGCACAGATACGCAGTATTTT.

The chain joins TRBV11-3 to TRBJ2-7; 7 nucleotides match TRBD2. The CDR3 spans 13 residues. Germline CDR1 and CDR2: SGHNT and YENEEA. The CDR3 spells CASSLDRAGKISV. The CDR3 DNA reads as TGTGCCAGCAGCTTAGATCGAGCGGGAAAAATATCTGTC.

The rearrangement uses TRBV28 and TRBJ1-2; D unclear. Germline V gene lookup returns CDR1 MDHEN and CDR2 SYDVKM. This CDR3 region has 13 residues. V lost 5 bases and J 3 bases, leaving 10 bases between the germline ends. The CDR3 spells CASSPRGYYGYTF. The CDR3 bases are TGTGCCAGCAGTCCCCGCGGGTACTATGGCTACACCTTC.